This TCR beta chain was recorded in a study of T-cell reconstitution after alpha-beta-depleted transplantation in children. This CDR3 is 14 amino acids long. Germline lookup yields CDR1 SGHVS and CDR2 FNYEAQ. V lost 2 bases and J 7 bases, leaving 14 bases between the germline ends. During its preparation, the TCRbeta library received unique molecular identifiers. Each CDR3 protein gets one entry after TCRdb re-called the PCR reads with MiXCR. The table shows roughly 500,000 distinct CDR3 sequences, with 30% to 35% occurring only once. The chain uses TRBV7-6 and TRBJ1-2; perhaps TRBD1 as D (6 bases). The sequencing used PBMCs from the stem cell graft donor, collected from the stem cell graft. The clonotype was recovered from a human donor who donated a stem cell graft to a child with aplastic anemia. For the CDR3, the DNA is TGTGCCAGCAGCTTAAGCGTACAGGGAGGTGGCTACACCTTC. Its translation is CASSLSVQGGGYTF. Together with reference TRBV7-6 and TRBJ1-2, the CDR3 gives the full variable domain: GAGVSQSPRYKVTKRGQDVALRCDPISGHVSLYWYRQALGQGPEFLTYFNYEAQQDKSGLPNDRFSAERPEGSISTLTIQRTEQRDSAMYRCASSLSVQGGGYTFGSGTRLTVV.